The next 4 T cell receptor beta chains were all read from a single sample in a study of cytomegalovirus exposure and HLA in healthy donors. The repertoire was sequenced with immunoSEQ multiplex PCR; TCRdb's copy has only in-frame clones and lacks some. The data contain about 86,000 clones, just under 95% of them singletons. Sequenced sample: PBMCs. The receptors derive from a man younger than 35 in good health and CMV-seronegative.

V is TRBV5-1 and J is TRBJ1-4; D may be TRBD1 (6 bases). In germline, CDR1 is SGHRS, CDR2 YFSETQ. V dropped 0 bases and J dropped 8 bases, with 8 bases sitting between them. The CDR3 contains 13 residues. The CDR3, as DNA: TGCGCCAGCAGCTTGGTAGGACAGGAAAAACTGTTTTTT. Amino acid sequence: CASSLVGQEKLFF. The complete variable domain, with remaining parts taken from reference TRBV5-1 and TRBJ1-4, reads KAGVTQTPRYLIKTRGQQVTLSCSPISGHRSVSWYQQTPGQGLQFLFEYFSETQRNKGNFPGRFSGRQFSNSRSEMNVSTLELGDSALYLCASSLVGQEKLFFGSGTQLSVL.

This chain joins TRBV7-6 and TRBJ1-1, with D possibly being TRBD1 (5 bases). Trimming took 5 bases from V and 6 from J, leaving 13 bases between them. This CDR3 is built from 13 residues. The germline CDR1 and CDR2 sequences are SGHVS and FNYEAQ. CDR3 nucleotide sequence: TGTGCCAGCAGCCGGTTCGGGGGTGCTGAAGCTTTCTTT. Encoded protein: CASSRFGGAEAFF.

This chain joins TRBV30 and TRBJ1-1; 8 bases fit TRBD1. Germline values: CDR1 GTSNPN, CDR2 SVGIG (reference sequence). After removal of 3 bases from V and 4 bases from J, the junction contained 4 bases not matched to a gene. This CDR3 has 13 amino acids. CDR3 coding DNA: TGTGCCTGGAGCTTTACAGGGGGCACTGAAGCTTTCTTT. It yields the protein CAWSFTGGTEAFF.

The rearrangement links TRBV27 to TRBJ2-2, with D perhaps matching TRBD1 (5 bases). Per germline, CDR1 MNHEY and CDR2 SMNVEV (reference sequence). The CDR3 loop spans 15 amino acids. Trimming removed 4 bases at V and 6 bases at J, with 15 bases between. CDR3 DNA sequence: TGTGCCAGCAGTTCCCCGACAGCGCAACCCGGGGAGCTGTTTTTT. This codes for CASSSPTAQPGELFF.